This entry lists 13 T cell receptor beta chains sequenced from one sample in a study of T-cell memory formation after mild COVID-19. TCRdb itself ran the 5' RACE reads through MiXCR, one entry per CDR3 protein. Altogether roughly 130,000 distinct CDR3 sequences are present, about a sixth being singletons, with the ten largest covering about 14%. The sequencing sample was made of PBMCs or a T cell subset sorted from them (not recorded which). The receptors originated from an adult woman who had mild COVID-19 (a few samples of this study predate the infection). Cell type and time point are not known.

This clonotype was recorded a few times. V gene TRBV5-1 combines with J gene TRBJ2-1; TRBD2 matches at 8 bases. V lost 4 bases to trimming and J lost 7 bases; unmatched junction nucleotides: 13. Germline CDR1 and CDR2: SGHRS and YFSETQ. There are 16 residues in the CDR3. CDR3 protein: CASSASTSAGLNEQFF. The CDR3 nucleotides read TGCGCCAGCAGCGCCTCGACTAGCGCCGGGTTGAATGAGCAGTTCTTC.

The rearrangement uses TRBV2 and TRBJ2-7, with unresolved D. The CDR3 has 15 residues. Trimming removed 4 bases at V and 3 bases at J, with 16 bases between. The germline gives CDR1 SNHLY, CDR2 FYNNEI. CDR3 residues: CASSVSVKVDYEQYF. The CDR3 coding sequence is TGTGCCAGCAGTGTCTCGGTGAAAGTTGACTACGAGCAGTACTTC.

The CDR3 DNA is TGCGCCAGCAGCCTCGATACTTCTGGGACAGGGATAAACACTGAAGCTTTCTTT. Amino acid sequence: CASSLDTSGTGINTEAFF. This chain joins TRBV4-3 and TRBJ1-1, with 9 bases matching TRBD1. Germline V gene sequence: CDR1 LGHNA, CDR2 YSLEER. Trimming took 4 bases from V and 2 from J; bases not matched to a gene: 14. The CDR3 contains 18 residues.

For the CDR3, the DNA is TGTGCCAGCAGCTTGGGCCAGACCTTCTACGAGCAGTACTTC. Translated: CASSLGQTFYEQYF. J is TRBJ2-7 and V is TRBV5-6; D unclear. Trimming cost V 0 bases and J 3 bases, with 10 bases left between them. Germline V lookup: CDR1 SGHDT, CDR2 YYEEEE. The CDR3 consists of 14 residues. Full variable domain (outside the CDR3, taken from reference TRBV5-6 and TRBJ2-7): DAGVTQSPTHLIKTRGQQVTLRCSPKSGHDTVSWYQQALGQGPQFIFQYYEEEERQRGNFPDRFSGHQFPNYSSELNVNALLLGDSALYLCASSLGQTFYEQYFGPGTRLTVT.

This clonotype showed up just a few times. V and J are TRBV5-1 and TRBJ2-2, with D tentatively TRBD2 (6 bases). Trimming cost V 1 base and J 3 bases, with 13 bases left between them. Germline loops: CDR1 SGHRS, CDR2 YFSETQ. The CDR3 loop spans 16 amino acids. The CDR3 coding sequence is TGCGCCAGCAGCTTGTTGCGGGGTATTCACACCGGGGAGCTGTTTTTT. It specifies CASSLLRGIHTGELFF.

In this sample, this clonotype turned up a few times. This chain connects TRBV10-3 to TRBJ1-1; tentative D call: TRBD1 (6 bases). Germline lookup yields CDR1 ENHRY and CDR2 SYGVKD. Trimming shortened V by 1 base and J by 0 bases, and 18 bases separated the two germline ends. The CDR3 runs 18 residues. For the CDR3, the DNA is TGTGCCATCAGTGAGTTGGACAGAATCCTCGGAATGAACACTGAAGCTTTCTTT. It translates to CAISELDRILGMNTEAFF.

The V and J genes are TRBV7-9 and TRBJ2-7; D ambiguous. The CDR3 is made up of 14 amino acids. Between the trimmed V and J ends, which lost 5 bases and 0 bases, there was a span of 11 bases. In germline, CDR1 is SEHNR, CDR2 FQNEAQ (reference sequence). This CDR3 reads CASSRDSASYEQYF. The CDR3 DNA is TGTGCCAGCAGCCGAGACTCTGCCTCCTACGAGCAGTACTTC.

The gene calls are TRBV19 and TRBJ2-2, with TRBD1 identical over 8 bases. Germline CDR1 and CDR2: LNHDA and SQIVND (reference sequence). The V and J ends lost 5 bases and 5 bases, in that order; junction bases with no gene match: 10. The CDR3 has 16 amino acids. The CDR3 sequence: CASSPYGQGVTGELFF. Here the CDR3 DNA reads TGTGCCAGTAGTCCCTACGGACAGGGAGTAACCGGGGAGCTGTTTTTT.

This clonotype was observed a few times. The chain joins TRBV24-1 to TRBJ2-1; 12 bases match TRBD2. The CDR3 has 16 amino acids. V shed 2 bases and J 6 bases; nucleotides not matched to a gene: 4. Germline loops: CDR1 KGHDR, CDR2 SFDVKD. CDR3 in amino acids: CATSDSSGRASNEQFF. The DNA for the CDR3 is TGTGCCACCAGTGATTCTAGCGGGAGGGCCAGCAATGAGCAGTTCTTC.

This clonotype occurred a few times. The CDR3 DNA reads as TGTGCCAGCAGTGTGGGGACAGGGATCACCGGGGAGCTGTTTTTT. As protein: CASSVGTGITGELFF. V usage is TRBV6-5 and J usage is TRBJ2-2, with TRBD1 matching over 9 bases. Germline assignment: CDR1 MNHEY and CDR2 SVGAGI. CDR3 length equals 15 residues. With 5 bases clipped from V and 4 bases from J, the junction kept 5 bases outside the gene matches.

In this sample, this clonotype turned up a few times. This chain joins TRBV21-1 and TRBJ2-6; the D call in the table, TRBD2, was not verified against the DNA. TRBV21-1 is a pseudogene segment. The CDR3 sequence is 20 residues long. The CDR3 protein is CASSKGGLAGPNSGANVLTF. CDR3 sequence (DNA): TGTGCCAGCAGCAAAGGAGGGCTAGCGGGACCTAACTCTGGGGCCAACGTCCTGACTTTC.

This rearrangement joins TRBV24-1 to TRBJ2-7, with D maybe TRBD1 (6 bases). The CDR3 loop spans 16 amino acids. Germline V gene lookup returns CDR1 KGHDR and CDR2 SFDVKD. Trimming took 4 bases from V and 0 from J, leaving 15 bases between them. The CDR3 DNA reads TGTGCCACCAGTGACCCCGGGCAGGGGAACTCCTACGAGCAGTACTTC. The encoded protein is CATSDPGQGNSYEQYF.

The genes are TRBV7-2 and TRBJ1-1; D unclear. CDR3 length: 13 amino acids. Germline V gene sequence: CDR1 SGHTA, CDR2 FQGNSA. V dropped 7 bases and J dropped 4 bases, with 13 bases sitting between them. This CDR3 is CASTLWDGTEAFF. As DNA, the CDR3 is TGTGCCAGCACCCTCTGGGATGGCACTGAAGCTTTCTTT.